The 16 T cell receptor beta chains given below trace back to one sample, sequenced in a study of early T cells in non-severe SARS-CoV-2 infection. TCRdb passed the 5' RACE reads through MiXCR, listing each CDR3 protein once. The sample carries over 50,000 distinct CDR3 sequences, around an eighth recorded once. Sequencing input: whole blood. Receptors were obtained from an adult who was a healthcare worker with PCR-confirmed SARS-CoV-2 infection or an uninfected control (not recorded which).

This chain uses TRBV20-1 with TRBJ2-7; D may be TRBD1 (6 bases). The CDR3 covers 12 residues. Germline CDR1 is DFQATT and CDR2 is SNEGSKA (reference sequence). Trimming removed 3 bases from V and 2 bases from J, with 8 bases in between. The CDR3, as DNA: TGCAGTGCTAGGACAGGTACCTACGAGCAGTACTTC. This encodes CSARTGTYEQYF.

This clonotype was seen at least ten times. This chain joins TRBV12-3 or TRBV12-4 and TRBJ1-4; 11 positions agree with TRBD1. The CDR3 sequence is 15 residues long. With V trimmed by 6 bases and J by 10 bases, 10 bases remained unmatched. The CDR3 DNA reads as TGTGCCAGCAGCCCACCCGGGACAGGGGGGATAAAACTGTTTTTT. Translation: CASSPPGTGGIKLFF.

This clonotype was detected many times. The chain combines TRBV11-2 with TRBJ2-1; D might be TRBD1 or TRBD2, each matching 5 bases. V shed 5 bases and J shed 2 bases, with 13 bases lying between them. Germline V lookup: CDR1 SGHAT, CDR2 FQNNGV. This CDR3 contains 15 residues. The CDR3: CASSLSPGPYNEQFF. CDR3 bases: TGTGCCAGCAGCCTGAGTCCGGGACCCTACAATGAGCAGTTCTTC.

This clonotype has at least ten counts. CDR3 sequence reads: CASSYTRRSYEQYF. In nucleotides, the CDR3 is TGTGCCAGCAGTTACACCCGGCGCTCCTACGAGCAGTACTTC. The chain recombines TRBV6-2 or TRBV6-3 with TRBJ2-7; D ambiguous. The CDR3 is 14 amino acids. Trimming took 2 bases from V and 0 from J, leaving 8 bases between them. Per the germline V gene, CDR1 is MNHEY and CDR2 is SVGEGT.

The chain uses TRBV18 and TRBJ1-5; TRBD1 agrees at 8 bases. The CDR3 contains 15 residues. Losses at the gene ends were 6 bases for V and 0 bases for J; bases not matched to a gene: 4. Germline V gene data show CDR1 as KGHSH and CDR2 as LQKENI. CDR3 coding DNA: TGTGCCAGCTCCCCGACAGGGGATAGCAATCAGCCCCAGCATTTT. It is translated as CASSPTGDSNQPQHF.

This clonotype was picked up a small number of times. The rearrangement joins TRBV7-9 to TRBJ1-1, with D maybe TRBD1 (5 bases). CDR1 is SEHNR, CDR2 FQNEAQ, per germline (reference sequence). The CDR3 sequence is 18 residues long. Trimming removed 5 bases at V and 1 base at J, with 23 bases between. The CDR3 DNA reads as TGTGCCAGCAGCCTATTATCCGGGACCCCCGCGAGGAACACTGAAGCTTTCTTT. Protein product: CASSLLSGTPARNTEAFF.

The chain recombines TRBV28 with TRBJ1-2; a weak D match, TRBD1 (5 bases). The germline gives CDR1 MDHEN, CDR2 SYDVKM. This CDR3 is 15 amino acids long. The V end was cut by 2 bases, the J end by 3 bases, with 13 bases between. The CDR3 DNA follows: TGTGCCAGCAGTTTAGGGGCCGGGAGCTACTATGGCTACACCTTC. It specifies CASSLGAGSYYGYTF.

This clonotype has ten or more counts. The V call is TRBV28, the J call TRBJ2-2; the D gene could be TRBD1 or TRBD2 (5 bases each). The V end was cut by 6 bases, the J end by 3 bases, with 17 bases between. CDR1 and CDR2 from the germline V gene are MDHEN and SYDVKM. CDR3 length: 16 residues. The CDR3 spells CASSRRGVWDTGELFF. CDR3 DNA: TGTGCCAGCAGCCGGAGAGGGGTTTGGGACACCGGGGAGCTGTTTTTT.

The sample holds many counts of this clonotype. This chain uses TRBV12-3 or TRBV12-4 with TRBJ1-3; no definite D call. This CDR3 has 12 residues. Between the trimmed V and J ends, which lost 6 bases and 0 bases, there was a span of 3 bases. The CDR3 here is CASSFSGNTIYF. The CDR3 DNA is TGTGCCAGCAGCTTCTCTGGAAACACCATATATTTT.

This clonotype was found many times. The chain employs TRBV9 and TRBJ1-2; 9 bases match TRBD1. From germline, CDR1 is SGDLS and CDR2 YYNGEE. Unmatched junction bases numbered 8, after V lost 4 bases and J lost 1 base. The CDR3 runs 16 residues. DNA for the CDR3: TGTGCCAGCAGCCCGGGACAGGGTTGGCTTAACTATGGCTACACCTTC. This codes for CASSPGQGWLNYGYTF. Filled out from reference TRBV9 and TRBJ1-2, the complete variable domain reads DSGVTQTPKHLITATGQRVTLRCSPRSGDLSVYWYQQSLDQGLQFLIQYYNGEERAKGNILERFSAQQFPDLHSELNLSSLELGDSALYFCASSPGQGWLNYGYTFGSGTRLTVV.

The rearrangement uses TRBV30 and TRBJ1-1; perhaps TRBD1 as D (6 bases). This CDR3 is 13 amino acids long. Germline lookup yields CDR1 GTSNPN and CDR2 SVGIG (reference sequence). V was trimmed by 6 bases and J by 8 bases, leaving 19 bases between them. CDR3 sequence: CACGPGGRPEAFF. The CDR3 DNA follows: TGTGCCTGTGGGCCCGGGGGGCGGCCGGAAGCTTTCTTT.

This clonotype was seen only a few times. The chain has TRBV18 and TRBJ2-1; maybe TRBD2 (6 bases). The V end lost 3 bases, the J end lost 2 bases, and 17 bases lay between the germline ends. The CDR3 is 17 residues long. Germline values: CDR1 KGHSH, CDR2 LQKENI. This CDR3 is CASSPTAGPDAYNEQFF. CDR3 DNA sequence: TGTGCCAGCTCACCGACTGCGGGGCCAGACGCCTACAATGAGCAGTTCTTC. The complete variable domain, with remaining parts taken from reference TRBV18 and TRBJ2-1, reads NAGVMQNPRHLVRRRGQEARLRCSPMKGHSHVYWYRQLPEEGLKFMVYLQKENIIDESGMPKERFSAEFPKEGPSILRIQQVVRGDSAAYFCASSPTAGPDAYNEQFFGPGTRLTVL.

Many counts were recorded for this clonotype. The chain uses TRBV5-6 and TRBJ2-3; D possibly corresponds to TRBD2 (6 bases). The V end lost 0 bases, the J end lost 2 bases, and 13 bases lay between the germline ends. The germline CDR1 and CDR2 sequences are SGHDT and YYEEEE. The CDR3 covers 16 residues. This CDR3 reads CASSLGLVSYTDTQYF. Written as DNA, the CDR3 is TGTGCCAGCAGCTTGGGACTAGTCTCCTACACAGATACGCAGTATTTT.

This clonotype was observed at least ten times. Written as DNA, the CDR3 is TGTGCCAGCGGGGGGACTGGCAGGGACCCCTGGAAGCAGTACTTC. Its protein product is CASGGTGRDPWKQYF. The gene calls are TRBV2 and TRBJ2-7; D might be TRBD2 (6 bases). The CDR3 spans 15 residues. The germline V gene encodes CDR1 SNHLY and CDR2 FYNNEI. V shed 8 bases and J shed 8 bases, with 25 bases lying between them.

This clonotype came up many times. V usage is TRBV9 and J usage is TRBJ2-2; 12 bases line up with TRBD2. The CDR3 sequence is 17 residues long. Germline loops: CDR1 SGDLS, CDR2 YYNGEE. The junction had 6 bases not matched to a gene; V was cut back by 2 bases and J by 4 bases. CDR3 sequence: CASSVHGLAGPTGELFF. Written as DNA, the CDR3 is TGTGCCAGCAGCGTCCACGGACTAGCGGGACCCACCGGGGAGCTGTTTTTT.

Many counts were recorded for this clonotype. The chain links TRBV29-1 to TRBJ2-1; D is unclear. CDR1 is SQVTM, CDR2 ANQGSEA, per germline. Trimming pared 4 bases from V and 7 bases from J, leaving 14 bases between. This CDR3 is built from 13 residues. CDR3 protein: CSVAVVGLNEQFF. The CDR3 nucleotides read TGCAGCGTTGCTGTTGTGGGGTTAAATGAGCAGTTCTTC.